This section outlines one T cell receptor beta chain sequence together with its context. The target of this receptor is not known. No base qualities exist here, and no much larger clone lies one base off it. The data are from a study of vaccination effects on CD4 cells after COVID-19 (dated by TCRdb to 2021 to 2024). In terms of the full investigation: The ViraFEST assay stimulated PBMC with viral peptide pools and then used TCR sequencing to identify antigen-specific CD4+ T cell clonotypes by expansion. Each participant got two doses of an mRNA SARS-CoV-2 vaccine, either BNT162b2 or mRNA-1273. Roughly 2.1 million PBMC per well were cultured in IMDM with about 4.5% human AB serum, 8.5 to 10 IU/ml IL-2 and gentamicin, plus 10 ug/ml peptides. In both COVID-19 convalescent patients and infection-naive vaccine recipients, the study compared SARS-CoV-2 spike-specific CD4+ TCR repertoires from before mRNA vaccination with those from after it. The full study included some eleven COVID-19 convalescent patients and several SARS-CoV-2-naive healthy vaccine recipients. In the study, cultures from other donors were sequenced using the Oncomine TCR Beta short-read assay on an Illumina iSeq 100.

Library preparation was by the immunoSEQ multiplex PCR assay. TCR beta CDR3 sequencing was performed on DNA from the cultured, isolated CD4+ T cells. Turning to the authors' computational methods: The analysis removed non-productive TCR sequences, trimmed reads to the CDR3 region, and retained only CDR3s that were 7 or more amino acids long. The MANAFEST web app was used to pick out antigen-specific clonotypes by comparing their expansion in peptide wells with that in reference cultures. To be called positive, a clone needed expansion at FDR<0.05 compared with the reference and with all other wells, an odds ratio greater than 5, and a frequency greater than 0.1% in two replicate wells. Cross-reactive clonotypes were defined as significantly expanded in SARS-CoV-2 spike wells and in at least one common cold coronavirus spike condition. Using the stringdist R package, CDR3 similarity was measured by Levenshtein distance, and unrooted trees were constructed with ape in R 3.6.1. As stored in TCRdb, this immuneACCESS dataset retains in-frame rearrangements with V and J assigned. A fraction of the clones does not appear; measured against another copy, unresolved V genes explain less than half of the discrepancy, and the remainder lacks a known reason. V and J calls and clone size are copied from that table; D and trimming were computed from the DNA. In this sample the table shows around 56,000 clones, approximately 80% of which occur a single time. Jointly, the top ten make up 2.5% to 3.5% of the sample.

After around ten days of culture, CD4+ T cells were isolated with the EasySep CD4+ T cell isolation kit. Negative nucleocapsid antibody results before and after vaccination confirmed that the healthy vaccine recipients had no prior SARS-CoV-2 infection. Half of the culture medium was replaced with fresh IL-2-containing medium on days 3 and 7. Unless noted otherwise, every peptide stimulation condition was cultured in triplicate wells. PBMC were separated from whole blood using Ficoll-Paque Plus gradient centrifugation and were then either cryopreserved at -140C or used fresh. The QIAamp micro DNA kit was used to extract genomic DNA from the cultured CD4+ T cells. V loses 3 bases, J loses 5 bases, and the germline ends lie 11 bases apart. CDR1 SGHKS and CDR2 YYEKEE are derived from the germline V gene (reference sequence). The CDR3 contains 13 residues, cysteine and phenylalanine counted. CDR3 DNA is the only sequence kept; it has 39 bases, read in frame from the first base.

General findings and caveats noted by the study authors: In healthy vaccine recipients, vaccine-induced clones were almost all SARS-CoV-2 mono-reactive, with only 1 of 255 being cross-reactive with common cold coronaviruses. Clones induced by infection and clones induced by vaccination both contracted markedly at late timepoints after vaccination, which fits with T cell responses waning over time. The study was limited by a small number of convalescent patients and lacked early post-infection timepoints.

The sequence links TRBV5-5 to TRBJ2-5, with the D call tentatively TRBD1 or TRBD2, each fitting 5 bases. The sequencing here drew on CD4+ T cells from PBMCs cultured without peptide, taken before COVID-19 vaccination. The sequence came from a human donor who received a COVID-19 vaccine. The CDR3 region has the sequence CASSSVGRETQYF. Here is the DNA: TGTGCCAGCAGCTCCGTGGGACGGGAGACCCAGTACTTC.